Listed below are T cell receptor beta chains from one sample, sequenced in a study of blood T cell repertoires in COVID-19. Measured with immunoSEQ multiplex PCR; TCRdb has only the in-frame clones, and not every one. The sample contains more than 90,000 clones, more than 70% of which appear only once. The sequenced sample was peripheral blood. The receptors come from a woman in her 30s with acute or convalescent COVID-19. The CDR3 runs from the conserved cysteine through the conserved F or W. D genes are given only for firm matches. Not every row has a clone size; where given, it reads once, few, many or a size class.

V gene: TRBV5-1
clone size: NA
J gene: TRBJ2-5
CDR3 length: 15
D gene: TRBD2
CDR3 protein: CASSLVGRGKETQYF
CDR3 DNA: TGCGCCAGCAGCTTGGTTGGGAGGGGAAAAGAGACCCAGTACTTC

V gene: TRBV6-5
clone size: NA
J gene: TRBJ1-3
CDR3 length: 16
D gene: TRBD1
CDR3 protein: CASSYSSRGPGNTIYF
CDR3 DNA: TGTGCCAGCAGTTACTCTTCCAGGGGGCCTGGAAACACCATATATTTT

V gene: TRBV18
clone size: NA
J gene: TRBJ1-6
CDR3 length: 17
D gene: TRBD1
CDR3 protein: CASSVGQAVIGYSPLHF
CDR3 DNA: TGTGCCAGCTCAGTTGGACAGGCAGTAATTGGGTATTCACCCCTCCACTTT

V gene: TRBV6-1
clone size: NA
J gene: TRBJ1-2
CDR3 length: 15
D gene: TRBD1
CDR3 protein: CASSETGQGIYGYTF
CDR3 DNA: TGTGCCAGCAGTGAAACGGGACAGGGGATATATGGCTACACCTTC

V gene: TRBV5-6
clone size: NA
J gene: TRBJ1-3
CDR3 length: 15
D gene: NA
CDR3 protein: CASSWGVQVGNTIYF
CDR3 DNA: TGTGCCAGCAGCTGGGGGGTCCAGGTTGGAAACACCATATATTTT

V gene: TRBV20-1
clone size: NA
J gene: TRBJ1-6
CDR3 length: 14
D gene: TRBD1
CDR3 protein: CSAGGGTGNSPLHF
CDR3 DNA: TGCAGTGCTGGTGGAGGGACAGGGAATTCACCCCTCCACTTT

V gene: TRBV3-1/TRBV3-2
clone size: NA
J gene: TRBJ2-3
CDR3 length: 16
D gene: TRBD2
CDR3 protein: CASSQGFVGGADTQYF
CDR3 DNA: TGTGCCAGCAGCCAAGGCTTTGTCGGGGGGGCGGATACGCAGTATTTT

V gene: TRBV7-9
clone size: NA
J gene: TRBJ2-2
CDR3 length: 17
D gene: TRBD2
CDR3 protein: CASSSALAGGRSGELFF
CDR3 DNA: TGTGCCAGCAGCTCCGCCCTGGCGGGGGGGCGCTCCGGGGAGCTGTTTTTT

V gene: TRBV9
clone size: NA
J gene: TRBJ2-6
CDR3 length: 15
D gene: TRBD1
CDR3 protein: CASRTGVSGANVLTF
CDR3 DNA: TGTGCCAGCAGGACAGGGGTCTCTGGGGCCAACGTCCTGACTTTC

V gene: TRBV10-3
clone size: NA
J gene: TRBJ1-5
CDR3 length: 13
D gene: TRBD1
CDR3 protein: CAISERGRQPQHF
CDR3 DNA: TGTGCCATCAGTGAGAGGGGGCGTCAGCCCCAGCATTTT

V gene: TRBV27
clone size: NA
J gene: TRBJ1-2
CDR3 length: 13
D gene: TRBD1
CDR3 protein: CASSLTGVVGYTF
CDR3 DNA: TGTGCCAGCAGCCTGACAGGGGTAGTTGGCTACACCTTC

V gene: TRBV10-3
clone size: once
J gene: TRBJ2-3
CDR3 length: 15
D gene: NA
CDR3 protein: CAISGQAGPTDTQYF
CDR3 DNA: TGTGCCATCAGTGGCCAAGCGGGTCCCACAGATACGCAGTATTTT

V gene: TRBV6-2/TRBV6-3
clone size: NA
J gene: TRBJ1-5
CDR3 length: 13
D gene: NA
CDR3 protein: CASSWTENQPQHF
CDR3 DNA: TGTGCCAGCAGCTGGACTGAGAATCAGCCCCAGCATTTT

V gene: TRBV13
clone size: NA
J gene: TRBJ2-1
CDR3 length: 14
D gene: TRBD2
CDR3 protein: CASHTSGGDNEQFF
CDR3 DNA: TGTGCCAGCCACACTAGCGGGGGGGACAATGAGCAGTTCTTC

V gene: TRBV15
clone size: NA
J gene: TRBJ1-2
CDR3 length: 15
D gene: TRBD1
CDR3 protein: CATSNRGQVDYGYTF
CDR3 DNA: TGTGCCACCAGCAACCGAGGACAGGTGGACTATGGCTACACCTTC

V gene: TRBV5-1
clone size: NA
J gene: TRBJ2-2
CDR3 length: 14
D gene: NA
CDR3 protein: CASTMTANTGELFF
CDR3 DNA: TGCGCCAGCACCATGACAGCGAACACCGGGGAGCTGTTTTTT

V gene: TRBV6-5
clone size: few
J gene: TRBJ1-3
CDR3 length: 15
D gene: NA
CDR3 protein: CASSSTGRTGNTIYF
CDR3 DNA: TGTGCCAGCAGTTCCACAGGGAGAACTGGAAACACCATATATTTT

V gene: TRBV18
clone size: NA
J gene: TRBJ1-1
CDR3 length: 16
D gene: TRBD1
CDR3 protein: CASSLTRGQGSTEAFF
CDR3 DNA: TGTGCCAGCTCACTGACCCGGGGACAGGGATCCACTGAAGCTTTCTTT

V gene: TRBV28
clone size: NA
J gene: TRBJ1-1
CDR3 length: 17
D gene: NA
CDR3 protein: CASSSSPAANRDTEAFF
CDR3 DNA: TGTGCCAGCAGTTCCTCCCCCGCCGCAAACAGAGACACTGAAGCTTTCTTT

V gene: TRBV3-1/TRBV3-2
clone size: NA
J gene: TRBJ2-7
CDR3 length: 13
D gene: TRBD2
CDR3 protein: CASSQLAGGEQYF
CDR3 DNA: TGTGCCAGCAGCCAACTCGCGGGGGGCGAGCAGTACTTC

V gene: TRBV5-1
clone size: NA
J gene: TRBJ1-1
CDR3 length: 16
D gene: NA
CDR3 protein: CASSSSTNHMNTEAFF
CDR3 DNA: TGCGCCAGCAGCTCCTCGACAAACCACATGAACACTGAAGCTTTCTTT

V gene: TRBV4-2
clone size: once
J gene: TRBJ2-7
CDR3 length: 17
D gene: NA
CDR3 protein: CASSQDLIGAAAYEQYF
CDR3 DNA: TGTGCCAGCAGCCAAGATCTTATAGGGGCCGCAGCCTACGAGCAGTACTTC

V gene: TRBV9
clone size: once
J gene: TRBJ2-3
CDR3 length: 16
D gene: TRBD2
CDR3 protein: CASSEAPGGNTDTQYF
CDR3 DNA: TGTGCCAGCAGCGAGGCCCCCGGGGGGAACACAGATACGCAGTATTTT

V gene: TRBV7-6
clone size: NA
J gene: TRBJ2-7
CDR3 length: 14
D gene: NA
CDR3 protein: CASSFSLGLREQYF
CDR3 DNA: TGTGCCAGCAGTTTCTCCCTCGGACTACGCGAGCAGTACTTC

V gene: TRBV6-1
clone size: NA
J gene: TRBJ2-2
CDR3 length: 17
D gene: NA
CDR3 protein: CASSENSGPAGAGELFF
CDR3 DNA: TGTGCCAGCAGTGAAAATTCTGGACCTGCAGGGGCCGGGGAGCTGTTTTTT

V gene: TRBV9
clone size: NA
J gene: TRBJ2-3
CDR3 length: 18
D gene: TRBD2
CDR3 protein: CASSVGAPSSGSTDTQYF
CDR3 DNA: TGTGCCAGCAGCGTGGGGGCTCCTTCTAGCGGGAGCACAGATACGCAGTATTTT

V gene: TRBV9
clone size: NA
J gene: TRBJ1-6
CDR3 length: 14
D gene: NA
CDR3 protein: CASSDDGYNSPLHF
CDR3 DNA: TGTGCCAGCAGCGACGACGGGTATAATTCACCCCTCCACTTT

V gene: TRBV14
clone size: NA
J gene: TRBJ1-2
CDR3 length: 15
D gene: TRBD1
CDR3 protein: CASSQGGRGQYGYTF
CDR3 DNA: TGTGCCAGCAGCCAGGGGGGTCGGGGACAGTATGGCTACACCTTC

V gene: TRBV6-5
clone size: NA
J gene: TRBJ1-4
CDR3 length: 16
D gene: TRBD1
CDR3 protein: CASSSGGQGEGEKLFF
CDR3 DNA: TGTGCCAGCAGTTCTGGGGGACAGGGGGAAGGAGAAAAACTGTTTTTT

V gene: TRBV7-2
clone size: NA
J gene: TRBJ1-3
CDR3 length: 15
D gene: TRBD1
CDR3 protein: CASSIDRGHGNTIYF
CDR3 DNA: TGTGCCAGCAGCATCGACAGGGGGCATGGAAACACCATATATTTT

V gene: TRBV7-8
clone size: NA
J gene: TRBJ2-7
CDR3 length: 13
D gene: NA
CDR3 protein: CASRRDRNYEQYF
CDR3 DNA: TGTGCCAGCAGGCGGGACAGAAACTACGAGCAGTACTTC

V gene: TRBV5-4
clone size: NA
J gene: TRBJ2-7
CDR3 length: 15
D gene: TRBD1
CDR3 protein: CASSPIPGGYNEQYF
CDR3 DNA: TGTGCCAGCAGCCCGATCCCAGGGGGCTACAACGAGCAGTACTTC

V gene: TRBV19
clone size: NA
J gene: TRBJ1-6
CDR3 length: 16
D gene: NA
CDR3 protein: CASSTSGSSYNSPLHF
CDR3 DNA: TGTGCCAGTAGTACCAGTGGGAGCTCCTATAATTCACCCCTCCACTTT

V gene: TRBV5-4
clone size: NA
J gene: TRBJ2-7
CDR3 length: 16
D gene: TRBD2
CDR3 protein: CASSPSPSGGAYEQYF
CDR3 DNA: TGTGCCAGCAGCCCTTCCCCTAGCGGGGGGGCGTACGAGCAGTACTTC

V gene: TRBV23-1
clone size: NA
J gene: TRBJ1-1
CDR3 length: 13
D gene: NA
CDR3 protein: CASLLRVNTEAFF
CDR3 DNA: TGCGCCAGCCTACTCAGGGTGAACACTGAAGCTTTCTTT

V gene: TRBV28
clone size: NA
J gene: TRBJ2-3
CDR3 length: 14
D gene: TRBD1
CDR3 protein: CASRRQGATDTQYF
CDR3 DNA: TGTGCCAGCAGACGACAGGGGGCAACAGATACGCAGTATTTT

V gene: TRBV28
clone size: NA
J gene: TRBJ2-7
CDR3 length: 12
D gene: NA
CDR3 protein: CASSEAPYEQYF
CDR3 DNA: TGTGCCAGCAGTGAGGCCCCATACGAGCAGTACTTC

V gene: TRBV4-1
clone size: NA
J gene: TRBJ2-1
CDR3 length: 15
D gene: NA
CDR3 protein: CASSQDEVNYNEQFF
CDR3 DNA: TGCGCCAGCAGCCAAGATGAGGTTAACTACAATGAGCAGTTCTTC

V gene: TRBV19
clone size: NA
J gene: TRBJ1-2
CDR3 length: 14
D gene: NA
CDR3 protein: CASSRGGGAYGYTF
CDR3 DNA: TGTGCCAGTAGTCGTGGGGGGGGCGCCTATGGCTACACCTTC

V gene: TRBV30
clone size: few
J gene: TRBJ2-1
CDR3 length: 15
D gene: TRBD2
CDR3 protein: CAWKLGTSGYNEQFF
CDR3 DNA: TGTGCCTGGAAACTAGGGACTAGCGGCTACAATGAGCAGTTCTTC

V gene: TRBV19
clone size: NA
J gene: TRBJ1-5
CDR3 length: 15
D gene: TRBD1
CDR3 protein: CASSAKQGGGQPQHF
CDR3 DNA: TGTGCCAGTAGTGCCAAACAGGGGGGAGGCCAGCCCCAGCATTTT

V gene: TRBV11-2
clone size: NA
J gene: TRBJ2-3
CDR3 length: 13
D gene: NA
CDR3 protein: CASSLSLADTQYF
CDR3 DNA: TGTGCCAGCAGCTTAAGCCTTGCAGATACGCAGTATTTT

V gene: TRBV3-1/TRBV3-2
clone size: NA
J gene: TRBJ1-1
CDR3 length: 15
D gene: NA
CDR3 protein: CASSRSLTGLTEAFF
CDR3 DNA: TGTGCCAGCAGCCGGAGCCTTACAGGGCTCACTGAAGCTTTCTTT

V gene: TRBV4-1
clone size: NA
J gene: TRBJ1-2
CDR3 length: 15
D gene: NA
CDR3 protein: CASSHPGEVFYGYTF
CDR3 DNA: TGCGCCAGCAGCCATCCCGGGGAGGTTTTCTATGGCTACACCTTC

V gene: TRBV24-1
clone size: few
J gene: TRBJ2-1
CDR3 length: 16
D gene: TRBD1
CDR3 protein: CATSLTTGGVGNEQFF
CDR3 DNA: TGTGCCACCAGTCTCACGACAGGGGGCGTTGGGAATGAGCAGTTCTTC

V gene: TRBV6-1
clone size: NA
J gene: TRBJ1-4
CDR3 length: 16
D gene: NA
CDR3 protein: CASSGLNGQANEKLFF
CDR3 DNA: TGTGCCAGCAGTGGGCTTAACGGCCAGGCTAATGAAAAACTGTTTTTT

V gene: TRBV5-1
clone size: NA
J gene: TRBJ1-6
CDR3 length: 15
D gene: TRBD1
CDR3 protein: CASSTGQGPNSPLHF
CDR3 DNA: TGCGCCAGCAGCACTGGACAGGGCCCTAATTCACCCCTCCACTTT

V gene: TRBV5-4
clone size: NA
J gene: TRBJ1-4
CDR3 length: 15
D gene: NA
CDR3 protein: CASSNMGGNKEKLFF
CDR3 DNA: TGTGCCAGCAGCAATATGGGAGGGAATAAGGAAAAACTGTTTTTT

V gene: TRBV24-1
clone size: NA
J gene: TRBJ2-3
CDR3 length: 16
D gene: TRBD2
CDR3 protein: CATSEAKRGDTDTQYF
CDR3 DNA: TGTGCCACCAGTGAGGCGAAGCGGGGGGACACAGATACGCAGTATTTT

V gene: TRBV5-1
clone size: NA
J gene: TRBJ2-7
CDR3 length: 15
D gene: TRBD1
CDR3 protein: CASSPGQGATYEQYF
CDR3 DNA: TGCGCCAGCAGCCCGGGACAGGGGGCCACCTACGAGCAGTACTTC

V gene: TRBV30
clone size: NA
J gene: TRBJ2-7
CDR3 length: 13
D gene: NA
CDR3 protein: CAWSTDSSYEQYF
CDR3 DNA: TGTGCCTGGAGCACCGACAGTTCCTACGAGCAGTACTTC

V gene: TRBV2
clone size: NA
J gene: TRBJ1-1
CDR3 length: 13
D gene: NA
CDR3 protein: CASSEGPRGAAFF
CDR3 DNA: TGTGCCAGCAGTGAAGGCCCCAGGGGTGCAGCTTTCTTT

V gene: TRBV7-9
clone size: NA
J gene: TRBJ2-7
CDR3 length: 15
D gene: TRBD1
CDR3 protein: CASSLGQGAPYEQYF
CDR3 DNA: TGTGCCAGCAGCCTGGGACAGGGGGCACCCTACGAGCAGTACTTC

V gene: TRBV19
clone size: NA
J gene: TRBJ2-4
CDR3 length: 15
D gene: NA
CDR3 protein: CASSIEYPGVSIQYF
CDR3 DNA: TGTGCCAGTAGTATAGAGTACCCAGGGGTGAGCATTCAGTACTTC

V gene: TRBV30
clone size: NA
J gene: TRBJ2-3
CDR3 length: 11
D gene: NA
CDR3 protein: CAWSDINTQYF
CDR3 DNA: TGTGCCTGGAGTGACATTAATACGCAGTATTTT

V gene: TRBV28
clone size: NA
J gene: TRBJ1-3
CDR3 length: 13
D gene: TRBD1
CDR3 protein: CASTEGARNTIYF
CDR3 DNA: TGTGCCAGCACCGAGGGGGCAAGAAACACCATATATTTT

V gene: TRBV6-6
clone size: few
J gene: TRBJ1-2
CDR3 length: 15
D gene: TRBD1
CDR3 protein: CASSYRDRVEYGYTF
CDR3 DNA: TGTGCCAGCAGTTACAGGGACAGGGTTGAATATGGCTACACCTTC

V gene: TRBV28
clone size: few
J gene: TRBJ1-1
CDR3 length: 12
D gene: NA
CDR3 protein: CASSLGKTEAFF
CDR3 DNA: TGTGCCAGCAGTCTCGGTAAGACTGAAGCTTTCTTT

V gene: TRBV9
clone size: NA
J gene: TRBJ2-5
CDR3 length: 14
D gene: TRBD2
CDR3 protein: CASSISGGWETQYF
CDR3 DNA: TGTGCCAGCAGCATCAGCGGGGGCTGGGAGACCCAGTACTTC

V gene: TRBV9
clone size: NA
J gene: TRBJ1-2
CDR3 length: 14
D gene: TRBD1
CDR3 protein: CASSPGQGNYGYTF
CDR3 DNA: TGTGCCAGCTCACCCGGACAGGGCAACTATGGCTACACCTTC